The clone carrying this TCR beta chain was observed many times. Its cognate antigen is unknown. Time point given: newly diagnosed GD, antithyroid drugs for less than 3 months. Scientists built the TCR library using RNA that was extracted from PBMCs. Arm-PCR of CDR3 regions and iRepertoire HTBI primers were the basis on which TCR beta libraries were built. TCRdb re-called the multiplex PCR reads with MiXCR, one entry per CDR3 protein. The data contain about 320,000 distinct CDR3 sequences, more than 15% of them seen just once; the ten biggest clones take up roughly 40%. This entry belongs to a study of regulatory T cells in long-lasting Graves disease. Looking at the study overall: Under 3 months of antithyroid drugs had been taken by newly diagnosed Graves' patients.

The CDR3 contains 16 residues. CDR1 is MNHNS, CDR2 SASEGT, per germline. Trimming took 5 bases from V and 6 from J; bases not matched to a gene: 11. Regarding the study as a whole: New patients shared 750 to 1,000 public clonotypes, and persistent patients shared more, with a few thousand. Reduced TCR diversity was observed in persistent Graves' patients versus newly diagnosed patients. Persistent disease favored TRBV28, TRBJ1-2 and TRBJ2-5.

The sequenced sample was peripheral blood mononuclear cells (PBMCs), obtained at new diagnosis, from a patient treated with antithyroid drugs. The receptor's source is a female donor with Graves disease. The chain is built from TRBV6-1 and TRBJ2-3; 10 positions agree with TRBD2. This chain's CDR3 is CASSRPRASGSDTQYF. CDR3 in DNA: TGTGCCAGCAGTAGGCCCCGGGCTAGCGGGAGCGATACGCAGTATTTT.